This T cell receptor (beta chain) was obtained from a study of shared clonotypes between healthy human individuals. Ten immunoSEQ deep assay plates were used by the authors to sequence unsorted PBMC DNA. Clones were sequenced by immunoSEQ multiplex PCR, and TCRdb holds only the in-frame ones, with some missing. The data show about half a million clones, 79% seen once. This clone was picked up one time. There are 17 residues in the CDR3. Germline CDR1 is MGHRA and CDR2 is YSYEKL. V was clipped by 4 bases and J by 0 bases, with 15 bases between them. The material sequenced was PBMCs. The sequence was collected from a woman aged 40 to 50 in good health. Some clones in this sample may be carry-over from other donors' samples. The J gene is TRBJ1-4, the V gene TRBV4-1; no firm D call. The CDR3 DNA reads TGCGCCAGCAGCCCAATTACACGCCTTGCAACTAATGAAAAACTGTTTTTT. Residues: CASSPITRLATNEKLFF.